The rows below give T cell receptor beta chains drawn from one sample of a study of neurological immune-mediated disorders. MiXCR, run by TCRdb on the 5' RACE reads, gives a single entry per CDR3 protein. The repertoire holds about 46,000 distinct CDR3 sequences, with under 3.5% as singletons. Sequencing used PBMCs. The receptor set was obtained from a woman aged 45-59 years with multiple sclerosis. Each CDR3 is given with its conserved first and last residue. The order of the fields is V gene, clone size, D gene, J gene, CDR3 protein. A D gene is named only where the DNA matches it firmly. Rows give clone size only sometimes, using once, few, many, or a class for an expanded clone.

v_gene: TRBV6-6; abundance: many; d_gene: -; j_gene: TRBJ2-2; CDR3aa: CASTEHRVADTGELFF
v_gene: TRBV5-1; abundance: medium-sized; d_gene: -; j_gene: TRBJ2-1; CDR3aa: CASSLYSRNEQFF
v_gene: TRBV20-1; abundance: many; d_gene: TRBD2; j_gene: TRBJ2-4; CDR3aa: CSARITSGGAKNIQYF
v_gene: TRBV7-6; abundance: few; d_gene: -; j_gene: TRBJ2-1; CDR3aa: CASSQGGYNEQFF
v_gene: TRBV7-6; abundance: many; d_gene: TRBD1; j_gene: TRBJ2-5; CDR3aa: CASSSGGQYQETQYF
v_gene: TRBV7-2; abundance: many; d_gene: -; j_gene: TRBJ1-1; CDR3aa: CASSLGGPDTEAFF
v_gene: TRBV18; abundance: -; d_gene: -; j_gene: TRBJ2-7; CDR3aa: CASSPGYEQYF
v_gene: TRBV7-2; abundance: many; d_gene: -; j_gene: TRBJ2-1; CDR3aa: CASSLIRSSGDSYNEQFF
v_gene: TRBV9; abundance: many; d_gene: TRBD2; j_gene: TRBJ2-1; CDR3aa: CASSVGRGRAAVYEQFF
v_gene: TRBV27; abundance: many; d_gene: -; j_gene: TRBJ1-1; CDR3aa: CASSFRGSTEAFF
v_gene: TRBV20-1; abundance: many; d_gene: TRBD2; j_gene: TRBJ2-7; CDR3aa: CSAGSGRANYEQYF
v_gene: TRBV7-2; abundance: many; d_gene: TRBD2; j_gene: TRBJ2-7; CDR3aa: CASSHLGTSGYEQYF
v_gene: TRBV7-8; abundance: many; d_gene: TRBD1; j_gene: TRBJ1-1; CDR3aa: CASSRTGQGRVAFF
v_gene: TRBV20-1; abundance: many; d_gene: TRBD1; j_gene: TRBJ2-7; CDR3aa: CSAAGGYEQYF
v_gene: TRBV20-1; abundance: -; d_gene: -; j_gene: TRBJ1-4; CDR3aa: CSAYQGSEKLFF
v_gene: TRBV7-9; abundance: many; d_gene: -; j_gene: TRBJ1-1; CDR3aa: CASSSREMTFF
v_gene: TRBV6-1; abundance: many; d_gene: -; j_gene: TRBJ2-1; CDR3aa: CASSSVLGNEQFF
v_gene: TRBV3-1; abundance: many; d_gene: -; j_gene: TRBJ2-1; CDR3aa: CASSRSLEQFF
v_gene: TRBV29-1; abundance: many; d_gene: -; j_gene: TRBJ2-4; CDR3aa: CSAWPVAKNIQYF
v_gene: TRBV29-1; abundance: many; d_gene: -; j_gene: TRBJ2-3; CDR3aa: CSVLGGSTDTQYF
v_gene: TRBV10-3; abundance: many; d_gene: -; j_gene: TRBJ2-5; CDR3aa: CAIGSRSETQYF
v_gene: TRBV20-1; abundance: many; d_gene: TRBD1; j_gene: TRBJ2-5; CDR3aa: CSAHGQGINQETQYF
v_gene: TRBV28; abundance: many; d_gene: TRBD1; j_gene: TRBJ1-1; CDR3aa: CATDRANTEAFF
v_gene: TRBV20-1; abundance: many; d_gene: TRBD2; j_gene: TRBJ2-5; CDR3aa: CSARGSAGGRETQYF
v_gene: TRBV9; abundance: many; d_gene: -; j_gene: TRBJ2-1; CDR3aa: CASSVGGDSYNEQFF
v_gene: TRBV5-1; abundance: many; d_gene: TRBD2; j_gene: TRBJ2-1; CDR3aa: CASSPGASGSLYNEQFF
v_gene: TRBV15; abundance: many; d_gene: -; j_gene: TRBJ2-7; CDR3aa: CATAPGPREEQYF
v_gene: TRBV2; abundance: many; d_gene: -; j_gene: TRBJ1-6; CDR3aa: CASSEQGSYNSPLHF
v_gene: TRBV20-1; abundance: many; d_gene: -; j_gene: TRBJ1-6; CDR3aa: CSAKGAAGDNSPLHF
v_gene: TRBV7-8; abundance: many; d_gene: TRBD2; j_gene: TRBJ2-5; CDR3aa: CASSKTSADQETQYF
v_gene: TRBV5-1; abundance: many; d_gene: TRBD1; j_gene: TRBJ1-2; CDR3aa: CASSPNPGQSIGYTF
v_gene: TRBV5-5; abundance: many; d_gene: -; j_gene: TRBJ1-2; CDR3aa: CASSSKGGWQAGYGYTF
v_gene: TRBV28; abundance: many; d_gene: -; j_gene: TRBJ2-7; CDR3aa: CASSLVGTFYEQYF
v_gene: TRBV24-1; abundance: many; d_gene: TRBD1; j_gene: TRBJ1-2; CDR3aa: CATSTDRDYGYTF
v_gene: TRBV5-1; abundance: many; d_gene: -; j_gene: TRBJ1-1; CDR3aa: CASSLTDHEAFF
v_gene: TRBV2; abundance: many; d_gene: -; j_gene: TRBJ2-6; CDR3aa: CASSGFEAARANVLTF
v_gene: TRBV7-2; abundance: many; d_gene: -; j_gene: TRBJ2-3; CDR3aa: CASSSQSGTDTQYF
v_gene: TRBV10-3; abundance: many; d_gene: TRBD2; j_gene: TRBJ2-1; CDR3aa: CAIRGTSGRFF
v_gene: TRBV5-1; abundance: many; d_gene: TRBD1; j_gene: TRBJ1-2; CDR3aa: CASSLSGTGAEGYTF
v_gene: TRBV12-3/TRBV12-4; abundance: many; d_gene: TRBD2; j_gene: TRBJ2-5; CDR3aa: CASSLEASGLGKTQYF
v_gene: TRBV6-5; abundance: -; d_gene: TRBD1; j_gene: TRBJ1-2; CDR3aa: CASRVDRDYGYTF
v_gene: TRBV12-3/TRBV12-4; abundance: many; d_gene: -; j_gene: TRBJ1-6; CDR3aa: CASSLVEDFPSSYNSPLHF
v_gene: TRBV2; abundance: -; d_gene: -; j_gene: TRBJ2-7; CDR3aa: CASSGHHEQYF
v_gene: TRBV7-8; abundance: many; d_gene: TRBD2; j_gene: TRBJ2-2; CDR3aa: CASSHLAGATTGELFF